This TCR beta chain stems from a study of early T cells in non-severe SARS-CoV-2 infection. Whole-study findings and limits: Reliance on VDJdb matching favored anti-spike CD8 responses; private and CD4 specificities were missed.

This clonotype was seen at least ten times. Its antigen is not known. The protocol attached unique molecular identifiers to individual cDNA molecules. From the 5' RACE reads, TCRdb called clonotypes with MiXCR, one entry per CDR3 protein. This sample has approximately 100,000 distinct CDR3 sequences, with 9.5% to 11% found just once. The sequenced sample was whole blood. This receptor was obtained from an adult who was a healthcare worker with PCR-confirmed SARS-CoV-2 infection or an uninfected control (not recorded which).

In nucleotides, the CDR3 is TGTGCCAGCAGTTCACCCGGGACAGGGGGAATCTACGAGCAGTACTTC. Amino acid sequence: CASSSPGTGGIYEQYF. V is TRBV28 and J is TRBJ2-7, with 11 bases aligning to TRBD1. The CDR3 extends over 16 amino acids. Germline V CDR1 and CDR2: MDHEN, SYDVKM. Trimming took 4 bases from V and 3 from J; bases not matched to a gene: 8.